The 30 T cell receptor beta chains presented below share a single source sample, sequenced in a study of molecular identifiers for immune sequencing clone quantification. In TCRdb, the PCR reads were re-called with MiXCR into one record per CDR3 protein. The sample yields some 650,000 distinct CDR3 sequences, approximately 20% seen once. The sequenced material came from naive CD8+ T cells from blood, with Jurkat cell RNA spiked in. Subset noted: FACS-sorted CD8+CD4-CCR7+CD45RA+ naive T cells. These receptors were taken from a human donor in good health. Some libraries in this study had Jurkat cell RNA spiked in.

As concerns this clonotype: The CDR3 end shows no conserved phenylalanine or tryptophan, and so a read error is likely. The V call is TRBV11-2, the J call TRBJ2-7; 10 bases are shared with TRBD2. The V segment lost 3 bases and the J segment 6 bases; nucleotides outside the gene matches: 8. The CDR3 has 15 residues. Germline V gene data show CDR1 as SGHAT and CDR2 as FQNNGV. The CDR3 spells CASSFLLAGESEQYL. CDR3 DNA sequence: TGTGCCAGCAGCTTCCTGCTAGCGGGAGAATCCGAGCAGTACCTC.

About this clonotype itself: Sequence at one end of the junction differs from germline and may be a read error. V usage is TRBV12-3 or TRBV12-4 and J usage is TRBJ2-3; D might be TRBD1 (5 bases). This CDR3 has 13 residues. The CDR3 nucleotides read TGTGCCAGCAGTCCTTCAGAAACAGGTACGCAGTATTTT. Encoded protein: CASSPSETGTQYF.

This clonotype was seen many times. The V and J genes are TRBV2 and TRBJ2-7, with no clear D. Looked up from germline, CDR1 is SNHLY and CDR2 is FYNNEI. The CDR3 consists of 15 residues. V was shortened by 0 bases and J by 0 bases, with 9 bases between the two germline ends. The CDR3 bases are TGTGCCAGCAGTGAAGCGCTCACTTACTCCTACGAGCAGTACTTC. Its translation: CASSEALTYSYEQYF. Full variable domain (missing parts from reference TRBV2 and TRBJ2-7): EPEVTQTPSHQVTQMGQEVILRCVPISNHLYFYWYRQILGQKVEFLVSFYNNEISEKSEIFDDQFSVERPDGSNFTLKIRSTKLEDSAMYFCASSEALTYSYEQYFGPGTRLTVT.

Only a few counts were recorded for this clonotype. This chain joins TRBV20-1 and TRBJ1-5, with D perhaps matching TRBD1 (6 bases). The germline V gene has CDR1 DFQATT and CDR2 SNEGSKA (reference sequence). Trimming stripped 3 bases from V and 0 bases from J, with 15 bases between. The CDR3 is 16 amino acids. The CDR3, as DNA: TGCAGTGCTAGTTCGGTCAGGGGTTATAGCAATCAGCCCCAGCATTTT. Protein: CSASSVRGYSNQPQHF.

This clonotype was detected many times. The rearrangement joins TRBV28 to TRBJ1-3, with D hard to call. Per germline, CDR1 MDHEN and CDR2 SYDVKM. Trimming removed 9 bases at V and 1 base at J, with 4 bases between. CDR3 size: 11 residues. CDR3 nucleotide sequence: TGTGCCAGTATTTCTGGAAACACCATATATTTT. Translating it yields CASISGNTIYF.

The chain links TRBV27 to TRBJ2-7, with D perhaps TRBD1 or TRBD2 (5 bases each). The CDR3 totals 14 residues. Germline V lookup: CDR1 MNHEY, CDR2 SMNVEV (reference sequence). Trimming took 5 bases from V and 6 from J, leaving 17 bases between them. The DNA for the CDR3 is TGTGCCAGCAGTCCGGACTCCAGGGCCGGCGAGCAGTACTTC. Translating gives CASSPDSRAGEQYF.

Concerning this clonotype itself: A much more abundant neighbour one base away suggests this may be a read error. CDR3 residues: CASGYEQGANSPLHF. DNA for the CDR3: TGTGCCAGCGGTTACGAACAGGGGGCAAATTCACCCCTCCACTTT. The V and J genes are TRBV6-5 and TRBJ1-6; 9 nucleotides agree with TRBD1. The CDR3 covers 15 residues. Per the germline V gene, CDR1 is MNHEY and CDR2 is SVGAGI.

This clonotype occurred many times. This chain joins TRBV6-2 or TRBV6-3 and TRBJ2-3, with 7 bases fitting TRBD1. J lost 3 bases, V lost 2 bases, and 2 bases had no gene match. CDR1 and CDR2 (germline): MNHEY, SVGEGT. The CDR3 length is 14 residues. The CDR3 is CASSYPGQTDTQYF. Here the CDR3 DNA reads TGTGCCAGCAGTTACCCGGGACAGACAGATACGCAGTATTTT.

The rearrangement joins TRBV20-1 to TRBJ2-3, with D perhaps TRBD1 or TRBD2 (5 bases each). Germline CDR1 DFQATT, CDR2 SNEGSKA (reference sequence). The CDR3 runs 16 residues. V lost 4 bases and J lost 2, with 19 bases in between. In nucleotides, the CDR3 is TGCAGTGCTAAAGACACGCCTGGGGACCCCACAGATACGCAGTATTTT. Translation: CSAKDTPGDPTDTQYF.

This clonotype was observed at least ten times. The chain links TRBV28 to TRBJ2-3; 7 bases line up with TRBD1. CDR3 length: 17 residues. Germline loops: CDR1 MDHEN, CDR2 SYDVKM. Trimming cost V 4 bases and J 7 bases; bases outside gene matches: 17. The CDR3: CASSSPYTGQAMYTQYF. The CDR3 DNA reads as TGTGCCAGCAGTTCCCCCTACACAGGACAGGCTATGTATACGCAGTATTTT.

Comment on this clonotype: A clone one base away is much larger, so this may be a read error. The chain links TRBV4-3 to TRBJ1-1; maybe TRBD1 (5 bases). This CDR3 comprises 13 residues. The germline V gene has CDR1 LGHNA and CDR2 YSLEER. CDR3 bases: TGCGCTACGGGGGATGGGATGGACGCTGAAGCTTTCTTT. Protein product: CATGDGMDAEAFF.

Many counts were recorded for this clonotype. V and J are TRBV6-2 or TRBV6-3 and TRBJ2-7, with D perhaps TRBD2 (6 bases). There are 13 residues in the CDR3. The V end was cut by 2 bases, the J end by 3 bases, with 8 bases between. CDR1 is MNHEY and CDR2 is SVGEGT in the germline V gene. The CDR3 DNA sequence: TGTGCCAGCAGTTACGAGGAGGGCTACGAGCAGTACTTC. This codes for CASSYEEGYEQYF.

This clonotype has more than one count but fewer than ten. The V gene is TRBV3-1, the J gene TRBJ2-1, with 8 bases matching TRBD2. This CDR3 is built from 16 residues. Trimming cost V 5 bases and J 13 bases; bases outside gene matches: 19. Germline-derived CDR1 and CDR2 are LGHDT and YNNKEL (reference sequence). The CDR3 reads CASSKTSGSKAGVQFF. Written as DNA, the CDR3 is TGTGCCAGCAGCAAGACGAGCGGGAGCAAAGCGGGGGTTCAGTTCTTC.

Ten or more counts support this clonotype. The chain couples TRBV9 to TRBJ2-7; D is ambiguous. Trimming took off 4 bases at V and 5 bases at J, with 22 bases between the two ends. The length of the CDR3 is 16 residues. CDR1 is SGDLS and CDR2 is YYNGEE in the germline V gene. Written as DNA, the CDR3 is TGTGCCAGCAGCCCGCAAACAGCAGTACGTGCGAACGAGCAGTACTTC. Protein sequence: CASSPQTAVRANEQYF.

The rearrangement links TRBV11-2 to TRBJ2-5; 7 positions match TRBD1. V lost 5 bases, J lost 2 bases, and 8 bases stayed unmatched. Germline CDR1 reads SGHAT; CDR2 reads FQNNGV. The CDR3 spans 15 residues. The CDR3 coding sequence is TGTGCCAGCAGCGCAAGACCGGGACAGCAAGAGACCCAGTACTTC. Its protein product is CASSARPGQQETQYF.

This clonotype has ten or more counts. The rearrangement uses TRBV6-5 and TRBJ1-5; D remains ambiguous. CDR1 and CDR2 (germline): MNHEY, SVGAGI. The V gene lost 0 bases and the J gene lost 9 bases, with 9 bases spanning the gap. The CDR3 is 13 residues long. In nucleotides, the CDR3 is TGTGCCAGCAGTTACTCACCCGCCGCGCCCCAGCATTTT. Its protein is CASSYSPAAPQHF.

Ten or more counts support this clonotype. The chain uses TRBV5-4 and TRBJ2-7, with a possible D match to TRBD1 (5 bases). V lost 4 bases, J lost 0 bases, and 11 bases lay in between. CDR1 and CDR2 (germline): SGHNT, YYREEE (reference sequence). CDR3 size: 14 residues. CDR3 sequence: CASSIRQNSYEQYF. The CDR3 nucleotides read TGTGCCAGCAGCATAAGACAGAACTCCTACGAGCAGTACTTC.

In its sample, this clonotype was seen many times. The V call is TRBV4-1, the J call TRBJ1-1; D perhaps matches TRBD1 (6 bases). Germline CDR1 and CDR2: MGHRA and YSYEKL. Trimming took 2 bases from V and 5 from J, leaving 15 bases between them. This CDR3 comprises 15 residues. The CDR3 loop is CASSQRIQGRTEAFF. Written as DNA, the CDR3 is TGCGCCAGCAGCCAAAGAATCCAGGGGCGGACTGAAGCTTTCTTT.

Concerning this clonotype: Possible read error: a much larger clone is one base away. J is TRBJ2-1 and V is TRBV7-3; the match to TRBD2 covers 9 bases. This CDR3 has 16 residues. Germline lookup yields CDR1 SGHTA and CDR2 FQGTGA. V lost 5 bases, J lost 9 bases, and 14 bases stayed unmatched. CDR3 DNA: TGTGCCAGCAGCCCCCAAGCGGGAGGAAGTCGCAGTGAGCAGTTCTTC. This sequence encodes CASSPQAGGSRSEQFF.

This clonotype came up many times. V and J are TRBV5-4 and TRBJ2-7, with D perhaps matching TRBD1 (6 bases). Trimming left V 0 bases short and J 4 bases short, with 17 bases between. This CDR3 comprises 16 residues. Germline CDR1 is SGHNT and CDR2 is YYREEE (reference sequence). CDR3 DNA sequence: TGTGCCAGCAGCTTGGCCTGGGCAGGGGTGAAATACGAGCAGTACTTC. This codes for CASSLAWAGVKYEQYF.

Turning to this clonotype: A read error may explain this, as a much larger clone is one base away. The V and J genes are TRBV5-1 and TRBJ2-1, with D unresolved. The CDR3 runs to 14 residues. Germline-derived CDR1 and CDR2 are SGHRS and YFSETQ. The CDR3 loop is CDSSFLTVLNEQFF. Written as DNA, the CDR3 is TGCGACAGCAGCTTCTTAACTGTTCTAAATGAGCAGTTCTTC.

This clonotype was detected only once. At one boundary the junction diverges from the germline segment, which might be a read error. This sequence joins TRBV28 and TRBJ2-2; the D call may be TRBD1 or TRBD2 (5 bases each). CDR1 is MDHEN and CDR2 is SYDVKM in the germline V gene. This CDR3 comprises 14 residues. The CDR3 nucleotides are TGTGCCAGCAGTTTGTCAGGGAACACCGGGGAGCTGCTTTTT. This codes for CASSLSGNTGELLF.

The rearrangement links TRBV9 to TRBJ1-1, with no clear D. There are 14 residues in the CDR3. From germline, CDR1 is SGDLS and CDR2 YYNGEE. V lost 4 bases to trimming and J lost 1 base, with 11 bases between them. CDR3 loop: CASSPWEGNTEAFF. The CDR3 DNA sequence: TGTGCCAGCAGCCCCTGGGAGGGGAACACTGAAGCTTTCTTT.

This clonotype was observed many times. DNA for the CDR3: TGCAGCGTTGTCCTCCAGGGGGCGATCGAGCAGTACTTC. Amino acid sequence: CSVVLQGAIEQYF. The J gene is TRBJ2-7, the V gene TRBV29-1; 8 bases map to TRBD1. Trimming removed 4 bases from V and 6 bases from J; junction bases left unmatched: 8. The V gene's germline CDR1 is SQVTM and CDR2 ANQGSEA. CDR3 length equals 13 residues.

This clonotype has only a few counts. The CDR3 nucleotides are TGTGCCAGTAGTATTGGCCGACAGTCCTACGAGCAGTACTTC. Translation gives CASSIGRQSYEQYF. The rearrangement uses TRBV19 and TRBJ2-7; possible D gene TRBD1, 5 bases. V gave up 3 bases and J gave up 1 base, with 10 bases separating them. Germline CDR1 reads LNHDA; CDR2 reads SQIVND (reference sequence). The CDR3 length is 14 residues.

This clonotype was picked up a small number of times. V gene TRBV29-1 combines with J gene TRBJ1-2; TRBD1 aligns across 7 bases. The CDR3 totals 13 residues. V shed 4 bases, J shed 8 bases, and the junction held 10 bases outside the gene matches. Per germline, CDR1 SQVTM and CDR2 ANQGSEA. The CDR3 protein is CSVGKTEQGGYTF. For the CDR3, the DNA is TGCAGCGTTGGCAAGACAGAACAGGGGGGCTACACCTTC.

This clonotype was picked up many times. V and J are TRBV3-1 and TRBJ2-3; 10 nucleotides line up with TRBD2. Germline-derived CDR1 and CDR2 are LGHDT and YNNKEL (reference sequence). The CDR3 spans 16 residues. Unmatched junction bases numbered 17, after V lost 7 bases and J lost 10 bases. The CDR3 DNA reads as TGTGCCAGCACCTCAGAAGGGTCTAGCGGGAGAGTTCCGCAGTATTTT. Translation gives CASTSEGSSGRVPQYF.

In this sample, this clonotype turned up a few times. The chain uses TRBV19 and TRBJ2-3; D call uncertain. V gave up 7 bases and J gave up 3 bases, with 14 bases separating them. The CDR3 runs 14 residues. Germline CDR1 and CDR2: LNHDA and SQIVND (reference sequence). In DNA form, the CDR3 reads TGTGCCAGTACCCTCGGACGGCCAACAGATACGCAGTATTTT. It translates to CASTLGRPTDTQYF. Together with reference TRBV19 and TRBJ2-3, the CDR3 gives the full variable domain: DGGITQSPKYLFRKEGQNVTLSCEQNLNHDAMYWYRQDPGQGLRLIYYSQIVNDFQKGDIAEGYSVSREKKESFPLTVTSAQKNPTAFYLCASTLGRPTDTQYFGPGTRLTVL.

Points on this clonotype: A much larger clone differs from this one at a single base, so this may be a read error. The chain combines TRBV14 with TRBJ2-7; TRBD1 might be the D (6 bases). The CDR3 is 13 amino acids. Germline CDR1 and CDR2: SGHDN and FVKESK. The CDR3 sequence: CASSTGIDYGQYF. CDR3 sequence (DNA): TGTGCCAGCAGTACAGGGATCGACTACGGGCAGTACTTC.

In its sample, this clonotype was seen many times. CDR3 bases: TGTGCCAGCAGTTACTCGAGTGGGACAGCCTACAATGAGCAGTTCTTC. It is translated as CASSYSSGTAYNEQFF. The chain links TRBV6-5 to TRBJ2-1, with 7 bases fitting TRBD1. V shed 0 bases, J shed 2 bases, and the junction held 4 bases outside the gene matches. The CDR3 covers 16 residues. Germline CDR1 MNHEY, CDR2 SVGAGI.